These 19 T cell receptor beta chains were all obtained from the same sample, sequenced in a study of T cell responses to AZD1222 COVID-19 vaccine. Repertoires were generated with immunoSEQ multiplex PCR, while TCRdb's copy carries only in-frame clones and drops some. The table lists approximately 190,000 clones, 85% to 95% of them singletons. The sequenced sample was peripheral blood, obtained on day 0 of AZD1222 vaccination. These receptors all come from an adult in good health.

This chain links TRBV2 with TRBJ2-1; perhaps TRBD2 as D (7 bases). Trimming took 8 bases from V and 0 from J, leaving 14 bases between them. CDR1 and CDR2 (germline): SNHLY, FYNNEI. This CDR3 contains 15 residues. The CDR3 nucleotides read TGTGCCAGCGGGAGGGGGGGTCCCTCCTACAATGAGCAGTTCTTC. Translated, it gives CASGRGGPSYNEQFF.

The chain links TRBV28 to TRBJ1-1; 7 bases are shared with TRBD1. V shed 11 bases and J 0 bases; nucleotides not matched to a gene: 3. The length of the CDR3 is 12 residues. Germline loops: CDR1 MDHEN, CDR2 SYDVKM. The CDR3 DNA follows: TGTGCCGGGGGACAGATGAACACTGAAGCTTTCTTT. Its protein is CAGGQMNTEAFF.

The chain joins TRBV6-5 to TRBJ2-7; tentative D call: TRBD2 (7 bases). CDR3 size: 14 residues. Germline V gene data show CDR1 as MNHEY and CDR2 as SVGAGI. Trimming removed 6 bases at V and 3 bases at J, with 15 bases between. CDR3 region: CASRLGGANYEQYF. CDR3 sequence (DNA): TGTGCCAGCAGGTTAGGGGGGGCCAACTACGAGCAGTACTTC.

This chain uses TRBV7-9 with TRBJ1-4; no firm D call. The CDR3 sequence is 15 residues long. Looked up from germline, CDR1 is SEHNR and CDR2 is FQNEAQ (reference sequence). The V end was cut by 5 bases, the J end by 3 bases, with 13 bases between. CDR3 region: CASSGGRSPNEKLFF. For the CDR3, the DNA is TGTGCCAGCAGCGGAGGCCGTTCACCTAATGAAAAACTGTTTTTT.

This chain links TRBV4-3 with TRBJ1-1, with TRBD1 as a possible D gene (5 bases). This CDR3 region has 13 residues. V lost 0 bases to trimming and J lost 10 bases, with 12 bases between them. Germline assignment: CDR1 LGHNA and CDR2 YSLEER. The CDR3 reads CASSQEGRPVAFF. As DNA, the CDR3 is TGCGCCAGCAGCCAAGAGGGACGGCCTGTAGCTTTCTTT.

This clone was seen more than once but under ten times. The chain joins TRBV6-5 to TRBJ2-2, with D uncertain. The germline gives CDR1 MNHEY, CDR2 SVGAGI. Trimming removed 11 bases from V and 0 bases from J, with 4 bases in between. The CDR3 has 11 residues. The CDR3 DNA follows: TGTGCCTCTACGAACACCGGGGAGCTGTTTTTT. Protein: CASTNTGELFF.

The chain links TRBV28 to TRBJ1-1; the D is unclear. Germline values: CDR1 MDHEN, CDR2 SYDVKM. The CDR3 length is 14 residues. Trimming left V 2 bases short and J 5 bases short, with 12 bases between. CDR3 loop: CASSLRPAVTEAFF. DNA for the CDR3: TGTGCCAGCAGTTTACGGCCCGCGGTAACTGAAGCTTTCTTT. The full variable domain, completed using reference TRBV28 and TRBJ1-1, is DVKVTQSSRYLVKRTGEKVFLECVQDMDHENMFWYRQDPGLGLRLIYFSYDVKMKEKGDIPEGYSVSREKKERFSLILESASTNQTSMYLCASSLRPAVTEAFFGQGTRLTVV.

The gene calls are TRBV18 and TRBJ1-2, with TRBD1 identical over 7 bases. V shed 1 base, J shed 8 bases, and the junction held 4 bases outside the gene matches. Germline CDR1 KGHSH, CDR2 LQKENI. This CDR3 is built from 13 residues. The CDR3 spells CASSPQGAVGYTF. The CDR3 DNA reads TGTGCCAGCTCACCACAGGGGGCGGTCGGCTACACCTTC.

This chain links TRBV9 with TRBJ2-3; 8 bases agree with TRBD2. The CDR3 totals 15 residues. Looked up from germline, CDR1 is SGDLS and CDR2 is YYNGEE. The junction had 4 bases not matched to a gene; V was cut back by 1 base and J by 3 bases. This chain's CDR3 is CASSVLSGGTDTQYF. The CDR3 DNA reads TGTGCCAGCAGCGTATTGAGCGGGGGAACAGATACGCAGTATTTT.

Here the CDR3 reads CASSNRGQGVAGELFF. The CDR3 bases are TGCGCCAGCAGCAACCGGGGACAGGGAGTGGCCGGGGAGCTGTTTTTT. V gene TRBV4-3 combines with J gene TRBJ2-2; TRBD1 aligns across 9 bases. Trimming removed 5 bases from V and 6 bases from J; junction bases left unmatched: 10. Germline values: CDR1 LGHNA, CDR2 YSLEER. The CDR3 totals 16 residues.

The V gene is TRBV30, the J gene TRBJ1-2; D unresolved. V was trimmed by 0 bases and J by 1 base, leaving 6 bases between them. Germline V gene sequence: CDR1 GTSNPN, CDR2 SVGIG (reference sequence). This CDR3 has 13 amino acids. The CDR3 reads CAWSVLFNYGYTF. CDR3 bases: TGTGCCTGGAGTGTGCTCTTTAACTATGGCTACACCTTC.

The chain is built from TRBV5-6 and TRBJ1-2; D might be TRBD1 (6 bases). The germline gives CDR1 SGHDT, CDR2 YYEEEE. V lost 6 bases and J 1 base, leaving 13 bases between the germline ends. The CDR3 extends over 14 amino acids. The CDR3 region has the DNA TGTGCCAGCATCCTGGACAGTGTTAACTATGGCTACACCTTC. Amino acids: CASILDSVNYGYTF.

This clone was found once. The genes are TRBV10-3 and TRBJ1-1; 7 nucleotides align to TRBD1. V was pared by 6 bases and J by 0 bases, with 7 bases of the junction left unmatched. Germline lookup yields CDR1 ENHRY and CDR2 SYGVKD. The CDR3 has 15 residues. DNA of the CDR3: TGTGCCATCAGCCAGGGGGGGAGATTGAACACTGAAGCTTTCTTT. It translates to CAISQGGRLNTEAFF.

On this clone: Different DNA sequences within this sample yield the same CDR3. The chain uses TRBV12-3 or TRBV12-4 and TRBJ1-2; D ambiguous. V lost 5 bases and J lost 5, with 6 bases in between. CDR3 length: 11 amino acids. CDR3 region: CASSQGYGYTF. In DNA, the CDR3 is TGTGCCAGCAGTCAAGGTTATGGCTACACCTTC.

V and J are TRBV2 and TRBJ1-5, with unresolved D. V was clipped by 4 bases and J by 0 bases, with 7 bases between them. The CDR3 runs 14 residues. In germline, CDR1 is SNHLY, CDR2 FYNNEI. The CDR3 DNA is TGTGCCAGCAGTGGGGTAGATAGCAATCAGCCCCAGCATTTT. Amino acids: CASSGVDSNQPQHF.

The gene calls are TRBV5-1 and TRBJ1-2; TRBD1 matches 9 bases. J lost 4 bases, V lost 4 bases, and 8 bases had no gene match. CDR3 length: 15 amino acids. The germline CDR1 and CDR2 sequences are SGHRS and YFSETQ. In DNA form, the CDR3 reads TGCGCCAGCAGCGAGACGGGACAGGGAATCTATGGCTACACCTTC. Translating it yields CASSETGQGIYGYTF.

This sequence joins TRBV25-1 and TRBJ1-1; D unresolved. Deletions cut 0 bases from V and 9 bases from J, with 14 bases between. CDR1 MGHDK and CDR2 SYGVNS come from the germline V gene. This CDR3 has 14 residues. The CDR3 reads CASSEYPEPQKAFF. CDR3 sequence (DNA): TGTGCCAGCAGTGAATATCCCGAGCCTCAAAAAGCTTTCTTT. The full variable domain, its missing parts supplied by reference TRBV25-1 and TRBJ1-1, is EADIYQTPRYLVIGTGKKITLECSQTMGHDKMYWYQQDPGMELHLIHYSYGVNSTEKGDLSSESTVSRIRTEHFPLTLESARPSHTSQYLCASSEYPEPQKAFFGQGTRLTVV.

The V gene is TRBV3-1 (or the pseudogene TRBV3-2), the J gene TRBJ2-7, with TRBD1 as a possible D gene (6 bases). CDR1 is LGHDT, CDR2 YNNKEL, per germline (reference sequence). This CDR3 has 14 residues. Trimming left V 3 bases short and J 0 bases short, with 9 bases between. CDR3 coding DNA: TGTGCCAGCAGCCAGGGGGACATCTCCTACGAGCAGTACTTC. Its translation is CASSQGDISYEQYF.

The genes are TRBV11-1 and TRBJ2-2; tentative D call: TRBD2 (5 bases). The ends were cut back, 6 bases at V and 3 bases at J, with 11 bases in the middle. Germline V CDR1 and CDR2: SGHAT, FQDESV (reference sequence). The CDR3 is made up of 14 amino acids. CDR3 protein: CASSSGLDTGELFF. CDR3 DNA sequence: TGTGCCAGCAGTTCCGGACTCGACACCGGGGAGCTGTTTTTT.